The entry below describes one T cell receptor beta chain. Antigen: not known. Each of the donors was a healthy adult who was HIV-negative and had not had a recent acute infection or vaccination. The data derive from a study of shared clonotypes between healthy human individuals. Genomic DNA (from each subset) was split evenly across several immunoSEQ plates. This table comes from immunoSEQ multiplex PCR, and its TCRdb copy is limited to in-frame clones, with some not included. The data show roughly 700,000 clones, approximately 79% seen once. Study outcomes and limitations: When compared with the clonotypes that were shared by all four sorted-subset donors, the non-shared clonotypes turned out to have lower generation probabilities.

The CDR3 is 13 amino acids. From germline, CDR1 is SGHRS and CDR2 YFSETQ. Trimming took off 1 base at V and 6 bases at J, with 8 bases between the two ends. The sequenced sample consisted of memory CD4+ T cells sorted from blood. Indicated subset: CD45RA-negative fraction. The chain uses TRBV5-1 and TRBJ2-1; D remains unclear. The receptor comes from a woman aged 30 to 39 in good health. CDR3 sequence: CASSLNVGNEQFF. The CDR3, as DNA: TGCGCCAGCAGCTTGAATGTAGGCAATGAGCAGTTCTTC.